The subject of this entry is one TCR beta chain. The germline V gene has CDR1 SGDLS and CDR2 YYNGEE. V shed 8 bases and J 0 bases; nucleotides not matched to a gene: 1. The CDR3 runs to 13 residues. Participants, roughly 18 to 90 years old, spanned around 25 US areas. Clinical histories supplied by participants themselves formed the basis of cohort assignment. Per the original data handling: Estimated nucleated cell counts came from reference gene primer amplification. Only in-frame clones appear in the TCRdb table, and some are missing; sequencing was by immunoSEQ multiplex PCR. The V and J calls and clone size come from that table; D and trimming were worked out from the DNA. The sample lists around 140,000 clones, 86% occurring once. This entry belongs to a study of blood T cell repertoires in COVID-19. For the study at large: T cells, B-cell-depleted T cells, or PBMCs supplied cDNA or gDNA.

The rearrangement joins TRBV9 to TRBJ1-3, with 8 bases that match TRBD1. The sequence derives from a man aged 45 to 65 who had recovered from COVID-19. Input material: PBMCs or T cells enriched from blood (not recorded which). CDR3 region: CASDRGSGNTIYF. Here the CDR3 DNA reads TGTGCCAGTGACAGGGGCTCTGGAAACACCATATATTTT.